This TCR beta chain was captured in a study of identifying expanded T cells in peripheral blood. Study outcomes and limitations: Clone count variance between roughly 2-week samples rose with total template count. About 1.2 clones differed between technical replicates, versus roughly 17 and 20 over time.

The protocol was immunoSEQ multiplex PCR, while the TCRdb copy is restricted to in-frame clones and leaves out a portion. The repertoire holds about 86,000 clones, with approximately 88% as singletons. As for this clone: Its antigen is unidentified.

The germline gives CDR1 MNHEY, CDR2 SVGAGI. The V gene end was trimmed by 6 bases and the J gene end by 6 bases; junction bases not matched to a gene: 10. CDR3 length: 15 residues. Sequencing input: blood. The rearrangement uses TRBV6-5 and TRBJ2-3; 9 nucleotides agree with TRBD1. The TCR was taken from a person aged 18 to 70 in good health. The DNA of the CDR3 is TGTGCCAGCAGACTCCGGACAGGGGCAGGGGATACGCAGTATTTT. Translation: CASRLRTGAGDTQYF.